Each of the 17 T cell receptor beta chains below was sequenced from the same sample in a study of blood T cell repertoires in COVID-19 (dated by TCRdb to the early 2020s). The library was produced with the immunoSEQ multiplex PCR assay. In its TCRdb copy, this immuneACCESS table keeps in-frame sequences only and misses some clones. Where compared with another copy, unresolved V genes explain less than half of these, and the others have no known cause. This sample comprises about 120,000 clones, around 81% of them detected only once. 2.3% of the sample is held by the ten biggest clonotypes. The sample taken for sequencing was peripheral blood. These receptor sequences come from a man between 65 and 79 years old with acute or convalescent COVID-19.

The V gene is TRBV5-4, the J gene TRBJ2-2, with 9 bases that match TRBD1. CDR3 length: 15 residues. J lost 3 bases, V lost 4 bases, and 4 bases had no gene match. Germline V gives CDR1 SGHNT, CDR2 YYREEE (reference sequence). The CDR3 sequence is CASSAGQGDTGELFF. DNA for the CDR3: TGTGCCAGCAGCGCGGGACAGGGTGACACCGGGGAGCTGTTTTTT.

The chain joins TRBV7-9 to TRBJ1-1; no definite D call. The V end was cut by 0 bases, the J end by 4 bases, with 12 bases between. This CDR3 is 15 amino acids long. The V gene's germline CDR1 is SEHNR and CDR2 FQNEAQ (reference sequence). DNA for the CDR3: TGTGCCAGCAGCTTAGCGATGGAGAGAAGCACTGAAGCTTTCTTT. As protein: CASSLAMERSTEAFF.

V is TRBV20-1 and J is TRBJ1-2, with D unresolved. Germline V gene sequence: CDR1 DFQATT, CDR2 SNEGSKA (reference sequence). Trimming shortened V by 3 bases and J by 8 bases, and 10 bases separated the two germline ends. There are 11 residues in the CDR3. The DNA for the CDR3 is TGCAGTGCTAGCCCTCCGGGGGGCTACACCTTC. This translates into CSASPPGGYTF.

CDR3 sequence reads: CASSLSGTDNNSPLHF. CDR3 DNA: TGTGCCAGCTCACTTTCCGGGACAGACAATAATTCACCCCTCCACTTT. V is TRBV18 and J is TRBJ1-6, with TRBD1 matching over 7 bases. Per the germline V gene, CDR1 is KGHSH and CDR2 is LQKENI. Unmatched junction bases numbered 8, after V lost 4 bases and J lost 5 bases. CDR3 length: 16 amino acids.

The table lists this clone with a few counts. V and J are TRBV25-1 and TRBJ1-3, with 11 bases matching TRBD1. This CDR3 has 14 amino acids. The ends lost 7 bases at V and 4 bases at J; junction bases unmatched: 3. Germline values: CDR1 MGHDK, CDR2 SYGVNS. CDR3 nucleotides: TGTGCCAGCAACGGACAGGGGGCAGGAAACACCATATATTTT. Amino acid sequence: CASNGQGAGNTIYF.

The chain combines TRBV29-1 with TRBJ2-5, with TRBD1 identical over 10 bases. Germline CDR1 and CDR2: SQVTM and ANQGSEA. CDR3 length equals 14 residues. J gave up 5 bases and V 5 bases, and 8 bases lay outside the gene matches. DNA of the CDR3: TGCAGCGTTTCCATCTGGGACAGGGGTGAGACCCAGTACTTC. Residues: CSVSIWDRGETQYF.

This chain joins TRBV7-3 and TRBJ1-6; possible D gene TRBD1, 6 bases. The CDR3 has 15 amino acids. Looked up from germline, CDR1 is SGHTA and CDR2 is FQGTGA. Trimming took 1 base from V and 5 from J, leaving 9 bases between them. The CDR3 coding sequence is TGTGCCAGCAGCTTAATGGGGGCGGATAATTCACCCCTCCACTTT. Translated: CASSLMGADNSPLHF. Full variable domain (missing parts from reference TRBV7-3 and TRBJ1-6): GAGVSQTPSNKVTEKGKYVELRCDPISGHTALYWYRQSLGQGPEFLIYFQGTGAADDSGLPNDRFFAVRPEGSVSTLKIQRTERGDSAVYLCASSLMGADNSPLHFGNGTRLTVT.

This clone was found a few times. The V call is TRBV6-5, the J call TRBJ2-3; 11 bases line up with TRBD2. Germline V gene lookup returns CDR1 MNHEY and CDR2 SVGAGI. With V trimmed by 6 bases and J by 2 bases, 4 bases remained unmatched. The CDR3 is made up of 15 amino acids. DNA for the CDR3: TGTGCCAGCAGAACTAGCGGGGGAGACACAGATACGCAGTATTTT. Its protein product is CASRTSGGDTDTQYF.

This clone has more than one count but fewer than ten. This chain connects TRBV7-6 to TRBJ2-1; TRBD2 is a possible D gene (6 bases). In germline, CDR1 is SGHVS, CDR2 FNYEAQ. The length of the CDR3 is 16 residues. The V gene lost 0 bases and the J gene lost 7 bases, with 16 bases spanning the gap. The CDR3 protein is CASSLAPSRDSNEQFF. In nucleotides, the CDR3 is TGTGCCAGCAGCTTAGCGCCTAGCCGGGACTCAAATGAGCAGTTCTTC.

The chain employs TRBV6-5 and TRBJ1-5; no clear D gene. The ends were cut back, 5 bases at V and 3 bases at J, with 11 bases in the middle. Germline V gene sequence: CDR1 MNHEY, CDR2 SVGAGI. The CDR3 covers 14 residues. The CDR3 bases are TGTGCCAGCAGTCTCGGACTCGTCAATCAGCCCCAGCATTTT. This gives the protein CASSLGLVNQPQHF.

The chain is built from TRBV7-8 and TRBJ2-1; 8 nucleotides match TRBD2. After removal of 4 bases from V and 4 bases from J, the junction contained 12 bases not matched to a gene. Germline-derived CDR1 and CDR2 are SGHVS and FQNEAQ. The CDR3 has 17 residues. The CDR3, as DNA: TGTGCCAGCAGCTCCCGTTCGGGGGGGGGTAATTACAATGAGCAGTTCTTC. It is translated as CASSSRSGGGNYNEQFF.

The table lists this clone with a few counts. The chain employs TRBV4-2 and TRBJ2-3, with D hard to call. Trimming left V 0 bases short and J 2 bases short, with 9 bases between. CDR3 size: 15 residues. CDR1 is LGHNA and CDR2 is YNFKEQ in the germline V gene. The DNA for the CDR3 is TGTGCCAGCAGCCAAGATTTTTATAACACAGATACGCAGTATTTT. Translating gives CASSQDFYNTDTQYF.

The chain employs TRBV3-1 (or the pseudogene TRBV3-2) and TRBJ2-3; 11 bases agree with TRBD2. This CDR3 region has 15 residues. Germline V gives CDR1 LGHDT, CDR2 YNNKEL (reference sequence). V dropped 7 bases and J dropped 4; count of bases not matched to a gene: 7. The CDR3 here is CASILSGGASDTQYF. DNA of the CDR3: TGTGCCAGCATTCTTAGCGGGGGGGCGTCAGATACGCAGTATTTT.

In DNA, the CDR3 is TGTGCCAGTCGTCGGTGGACAGGGGGTGTTCAAGTGAACACTGAAGCTTTCTTT. Translation: CASRRWTGGVQVNTEAFF. The rearrangement joins TRBV19 to TRBJ1-1; 10 bases line up with TRBD1. Germline CDR1 is LNHDA and CDR2 is SQIVND (reference sequence). The CDR3 spans 18 residues. V trimming: 8 bases; J trimming: 0 bases; junction bases outside the gene matches: 15.

This clone has only a few counts. The V call is TRBV19, the J call TRBJ2-3, with 12 bases lining up with TRBD2. This CDR3 comprises 20 residues. Looked up from germline, CDR1 is LNHDA and CDR2 is SQIVND (reference sequence). The V gene end was trimmed by 2 bases and the J gene end by 2 bases; junction bases not matched to a gene: 14. CDR3 nucleotide sequence: TGTGCCAGTAGTATAAGGACTAGCGGGGTGCACAATCCTTCCACAGATACGCAGTATTTT. The encoded protein is CASSIRTSGVHNPSTDTQYF.

This clone was seen a handful of times. V usage is TRBV6-1 and J usage is TRBJ1-2; the D gene is possibly TRBD1 (5 bases). This CDR3 has 15 residues. Trimming took 1 base from V and 5 from J, leaving 14 bases between them. Looked up from germline, CDR1 is MNHNS and CDR2 is SASEGT. CDR3 sequence: CASSEGQGNYYGYTF. CDR3 nucleotides: TGTGCCAGCAGTGAAGGGCAGGGAAATTATTATGGCTACACCTTC.

V and J are TRBV5-1 and TRBJ1-1; 11 positions agree with TRBD1. In germline, CDR1 is SGHRS, CDR2 YFSETQ. The CDR3 runs to 15 residues. V shed 1 base and J 6 bases; nucleotides not matched to a gene: 5. The DNA of the CDR3 is TGCGCCAGCAGCTTGAGGGCGGGACAGGGGGCTGAAGCTTTCTTT. It yields the protein CASSLRAGQGAEAFF. The full variable domain, in which reference TRBV5-1 and TRBJ1-1 provide the parts outside the CDR3, is KAGVTQTPRYLIKTRGQQVTLSCSPISGHRSVSWYQQTPGQGLQFLFEYFSETQRNKGNFPGRFSGRQFSNSRSEMNVSTLELGDSALYLCASSLRAGQGAEAFFGQGTRLTVV.